This TCR beta chain was profiled in a study of a mutant IDH1 vaccine in newly diagnosed glioma. Study overall: Earlier care involved radiotherapy, temozolomide, or both, and the majority received both.

Profiling relied on immunoSEQ multiplex PCR, and the TCRdb table lists in-frame clones only, not all of them. The sample contains tens of thousands of clones, roughly 93% of which appear only once. This CDR3 has 13 residues. Trimming left V 7 bases short and J 5 bases short, with 14 bases between. In germline, CDR1 is MNHNS, CDR2 SASEGT. Time point reported: baseline, week 1 (first vaccination visit). The sample's treatment: pre-vaccination baseline after standard-of-care therapy. Donors harbored newly found WHO grade 3 or 4 IDH1-mutant, ATRX-lost astrocytomas. The sequenced sample was PBMCs, obtained from a glioma patient treated with radiotherapy, temozolomide or both. The J gene is TRBJ1-1, the V gene TRBV6-1; perhaps TRBD1 as D (5 bases). The sequence derives from a man in his forties with glioma. CDR3 nucleotides: TGTGCCAGCATTGTGCCAGGGAGGACTGAAGCTTTCTTT. It specifies CASIVPGRTEAFF.